A selection of T cell receptor beta chains follows, all from one sample in a study of blood T cell repertoires in COVID-19. The assay was immunoSEQ multiplex PCR, and TCRdb's table has in-frame clones only and misses some. Of under 400,000 clones listed, roughly 89% were seen once; the top ten hold 3.9%. Sequencing was performed on peripheral blood. These TCRs come from an older woman with COVID-19, enrolled during active disease. Each CDR3 is given with its conserved first and last residue. D genes are given only for firm matches. Size is omitted from some rows. Given values are once, few, many or a class for expanded clones.

D gene,J gene,clone size,V gene,CDR3 DNA,CDR3 protein
-,TRBJ1-2,-,TRBV7-8,TGTGCCAGCAGCTCAGGGGAAGGCTACACCTTC,CASSSGEGYTF
TRBD1,TRBJ1-5,-,TRBV29-1,TGCAGCGTTGCGGCAGGGGGTGTAGGACAGCCCCAGCATTTT,CSVAAGGVGQPQHF
TRBD1,TRBJ2-1,-,TRBV27,TGTGCCAGCAGCTCAGACAGGGGCTCCTACAATGAGCAGTTCTTC,CASSSDRGSYNEQFF
-,TRBJ2-1,-,TRBV28,TGTGCCAGCGGAGTTTATGGCCCCCGGAGACAGCATACCTACAATGAGCAGTTCTTC,CASGVYGPRRQHTYNEQFF
TRBD1,TRBJ1-5,-,TRBV27,TGTGCCAGCAGTAGGACAGGGGTCCCTGGGAAGCCCCAGCATTTT,CASSRTGVPGKPQHF
-,TRBJ2-2,once,TRBV2,TGTGCCAGCAGTGAAACTTCCGGGGCAGGGAGGACCGGGGAGCTGTTTTTT,CASSETSGAGRTGELFF
-,TRBJ2-2,-,TRBV19,TGTGCCAGTAGTAGCCAACCGGACACCGGGGAGCTGTTTTTT,CASSSQPDTGELFF
TRBD2,TRBJ2-7,-,TRBV10-2,TGCGCCAGCACCTTGGGCGGGGGGGCCTACGAGCAGTACTTC,CASTLGGGAYEQYF
TRBD2,TRBJ2-3,-,TRBV2,TGTGCCAGCAGGGAGTGGCGGGGGATCACAGATACGCAGTATTTT,CASREWRGITDTQYF
TRBD2,TRBJ2-1,-,TRBV11-2,TGTGCCAGCAGCCCCACCGCGGGGGCCTACAATGAGCAGTTCTTC,CASSPTAGAYNEQFF
TRBD1,TRBJ2-2,-,TRBV5-1,TGCGCCACTCGATGGGACAGTCTCACCGGGGAGCTGTTTTTT,CATRWDSLTGELFF
TRBD2,TRBJ2-4,-,TRBV3-1/TRBV3-2,TGTGCCAGCAGCCAATTCGGGACTAGCGGGGGGACAAACATTCAGTACTTC,CASSQFGTSGGTNIQYF
TRBD2,TRBJ2-7,-,TRBV19,TGTGCCAGCCGTCGGACTAGCGGTCCCTACGAGCAGTACTTC,CASRRTSGPYEQYF
TRBD1,TRBJ1-1,-,TRBV6-2/TRBV6-3,TGTGCCAGCAGCGCTGAGGGGGCAGGGAACACTGAAGCTTTCTTT,CASSAEGAGNTEAFF
-,TRBJ2-1,-,TRBV6-5,TGTGCCAGCGGCAGATCGGGATTCCCCTACAATGAGCAGTTCTTC,CASGRSGFPYNEQFF
TRBD1,TRBJ2-3,-,TRBV19,TGTGCCAGTAGTAGGCCGATGGGACAGGCCCGCACAGATACGCAGTATTTT,CASSRPMGQARTDTQYF
-,TRBJ1-6,-,TRBV7-2,TGTGCCAGCAGCCTTACCGGACAGATTAATTCACCCCTCCACTTT,CASSLTGQINSPLHF
-,TRBJ1-2,-,TRBV7-9,TGTGCCAGCAGCCCAACTGAGAGCTATGGCTACACCTTC,CASSPTESYGYTF
TRBD1,TRBJ1-6,few,TRBV6-1,TGTGCCAGCAGTGAGATGGGACAGTTTTTCGCCTATAATTCACCCCTCCACTTT,CASSEMGQFFAYNSPLHF
TRBD2,TRBJ2-3,-,TRBV24-1,TGTGCCACCAGTAGCGGGGGGTTAAATACGCAGTATTTT,CATSSGGLNTQYF
-,TRBJ2-3,-,TRBV5-5,TGTGCCAGCAGCTCCCGAAATACGGGGGTAGATACGCAGTATTTT,CASSSRNTGVDTQYF
-,TRBJ1-1,-,TRBV28,TGTGCCAGCTTTACCCCTCAGGGGTTGAACACTGAAGCTTTCTTT,CASFTPQGLNTEAFF
-,TRBJ1-5,few,TRBV19,TGTGCCAGTAGCCCCCTCCCGGGTAATCAGCCCCAGCATTTT,CASSPLPGNQPQHF